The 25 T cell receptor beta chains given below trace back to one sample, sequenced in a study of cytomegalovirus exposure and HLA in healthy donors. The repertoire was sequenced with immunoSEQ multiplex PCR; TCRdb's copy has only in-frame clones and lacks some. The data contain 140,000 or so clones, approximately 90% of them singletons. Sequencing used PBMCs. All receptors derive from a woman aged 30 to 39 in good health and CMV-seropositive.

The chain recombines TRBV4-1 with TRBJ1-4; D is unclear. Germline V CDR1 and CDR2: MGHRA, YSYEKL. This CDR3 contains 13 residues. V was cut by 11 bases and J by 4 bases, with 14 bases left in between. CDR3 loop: CAPGRQFNEKLFF. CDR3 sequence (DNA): TGCGCCCCGGGTAGGCAGTTTAATGAAAAACTGTTTTTT.

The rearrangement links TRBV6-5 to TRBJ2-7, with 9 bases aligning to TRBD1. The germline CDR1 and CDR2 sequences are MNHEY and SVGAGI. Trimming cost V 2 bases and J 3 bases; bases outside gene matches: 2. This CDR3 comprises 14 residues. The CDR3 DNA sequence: TGTGCCAGCAGTTACGGGGACAGGGTCTACGAGCAGTACTTC. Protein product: CASSYGDRVYEQYF.

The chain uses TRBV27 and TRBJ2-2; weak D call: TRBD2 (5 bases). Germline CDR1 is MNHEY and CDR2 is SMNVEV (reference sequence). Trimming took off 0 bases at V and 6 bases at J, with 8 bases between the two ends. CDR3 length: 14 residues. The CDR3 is CASSLSASPGELFF. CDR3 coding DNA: TGTGCCAGCAGTTTATCGGCTAGCCCCGGGGAGCTGTTTTTT.

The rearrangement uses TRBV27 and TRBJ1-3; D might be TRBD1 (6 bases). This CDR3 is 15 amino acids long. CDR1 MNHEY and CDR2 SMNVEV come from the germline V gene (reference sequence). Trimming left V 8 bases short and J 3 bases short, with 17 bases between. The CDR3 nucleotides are TGTGCCAGCGGGGTCTCGGGGGGCAGTGGAAACACCATATATTTT. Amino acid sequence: CASGVSGGSGNTIYF.

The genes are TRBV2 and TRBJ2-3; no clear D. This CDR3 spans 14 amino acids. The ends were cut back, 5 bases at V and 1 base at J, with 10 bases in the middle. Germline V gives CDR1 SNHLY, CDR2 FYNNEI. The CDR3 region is CASSPLSGTDTQYF. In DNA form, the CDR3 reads TGTGCCAGCAGTCCTTTAAGCGGCACAGATACGCAGTATTTT.

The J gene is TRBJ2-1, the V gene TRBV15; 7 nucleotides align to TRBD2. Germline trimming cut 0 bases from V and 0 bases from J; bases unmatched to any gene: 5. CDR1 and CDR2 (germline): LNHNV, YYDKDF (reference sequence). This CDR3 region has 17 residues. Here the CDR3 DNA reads TGTGCCACCAGCAGAGACGTAGGACTAGTCTCCTACAATGAGCAGTTCTTC. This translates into CATSRDVGLVSYNEQFF.

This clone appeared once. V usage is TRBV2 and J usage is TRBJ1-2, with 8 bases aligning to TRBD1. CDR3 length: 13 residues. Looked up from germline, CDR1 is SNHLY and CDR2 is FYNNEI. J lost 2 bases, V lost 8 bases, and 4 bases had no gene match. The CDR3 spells CASVAGGNYGYTF. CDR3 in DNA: TGTGCCAGCGTCGCAGGGGGCAACTATGGCTACACCTTC.

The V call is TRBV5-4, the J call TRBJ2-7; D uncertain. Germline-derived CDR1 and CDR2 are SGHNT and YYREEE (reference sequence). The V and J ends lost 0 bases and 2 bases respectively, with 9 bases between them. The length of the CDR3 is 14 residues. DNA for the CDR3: TGTGCCAGCAGCTTGGACGAGGCTGCCTACGAGCAGTACTTC. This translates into CASSLDEAAYEQYF.

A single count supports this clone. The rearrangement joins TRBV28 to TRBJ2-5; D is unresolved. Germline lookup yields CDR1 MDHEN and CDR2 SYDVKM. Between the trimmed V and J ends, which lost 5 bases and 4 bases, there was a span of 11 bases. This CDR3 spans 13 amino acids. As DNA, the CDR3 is TGTGCCAGCAGTGCGCCCCCCGCAGAGACCCAGTACTTC. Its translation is CASSAPPAETQYF.

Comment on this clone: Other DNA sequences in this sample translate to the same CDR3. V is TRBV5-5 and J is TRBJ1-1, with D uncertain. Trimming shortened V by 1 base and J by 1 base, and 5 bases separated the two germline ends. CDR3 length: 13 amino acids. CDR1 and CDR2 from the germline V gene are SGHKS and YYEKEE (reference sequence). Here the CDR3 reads CASSLYSNTEAFF. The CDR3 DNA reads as TGTGCCAGCAGCTTGTACTCGAACACTGAAGCTTTCTTT. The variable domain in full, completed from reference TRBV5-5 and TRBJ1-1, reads DAGVTQSPTHLIKTRGQQVTLRCSPISGHKSVSWYQQVLGQGPQFIFQYYEKEERGRGNFPDRFSARQFPNYSSELNVNALLLGDSALYLCASSLYSNTEAFFGQGTRLTVV.

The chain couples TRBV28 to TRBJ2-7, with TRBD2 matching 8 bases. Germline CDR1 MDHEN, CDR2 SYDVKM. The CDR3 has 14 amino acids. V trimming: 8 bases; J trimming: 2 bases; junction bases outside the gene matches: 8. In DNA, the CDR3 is TGTGCCAGCCAGGCGGGAGGACAGACCTACGAGCAGTACTTC. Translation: CASQAGGQTYEQYF.

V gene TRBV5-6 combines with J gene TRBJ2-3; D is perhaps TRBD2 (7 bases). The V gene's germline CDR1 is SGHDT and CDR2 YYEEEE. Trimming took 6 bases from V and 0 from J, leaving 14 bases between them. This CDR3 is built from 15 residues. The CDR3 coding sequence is TGTGCCAGCACCTGGGGAGGGGGGAGCACAGATACGCAGTATTTT. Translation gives CASTWGGGSTDTQYF.

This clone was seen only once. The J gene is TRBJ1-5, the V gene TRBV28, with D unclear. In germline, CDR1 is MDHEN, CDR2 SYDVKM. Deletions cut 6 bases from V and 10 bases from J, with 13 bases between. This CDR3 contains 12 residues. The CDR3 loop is CASRLGRTPQHF. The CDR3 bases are TGTGCCAGCAGACTTGGGCGAACACCCCAGCATTTT.

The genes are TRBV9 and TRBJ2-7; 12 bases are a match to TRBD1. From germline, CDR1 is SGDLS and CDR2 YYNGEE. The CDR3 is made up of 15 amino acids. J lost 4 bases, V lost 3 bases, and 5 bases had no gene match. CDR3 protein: CASSAGTGGNYEQYF. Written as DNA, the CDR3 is TGTGCCAGCAGCGCCGGGACAGGGGGCAATTACGAGCAGTACTTC.

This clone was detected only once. The CDR3, as DNA: TGTGCCAGTATGCCCAGACAGGGGTACGAGCAGTACTTC. Translated, it gives CASMPRQGYEQYF. This chain links TRBV19 with TRBJ2-7; 8 nucleotides align to TRBD1. The CDR3 is 13 amino acids. The ends lost 7 bases at V and 4 bases at J; junction bases unmatched: 6. Germline CDR1 LNHDA, CDR2 SQIVND (reference sequence). Based on the CDR3 plus reference TRBV19 and TRBJ2-7, the full variable domain is DGGITQSPKYLFRKEGQNVTLSCEQNLNHDAMYWYRQDPGQGLRLIYYSQIVNDFQKGDIAEGYSVSREKKESFPLTVTSAQKNPTAFYLCASMPRQGYEQYFGPGTRLTVT.

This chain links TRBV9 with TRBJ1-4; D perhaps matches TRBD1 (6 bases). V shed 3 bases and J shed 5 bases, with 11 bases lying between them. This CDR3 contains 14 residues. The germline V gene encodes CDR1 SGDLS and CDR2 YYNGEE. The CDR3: CASSATGPNEKLFF. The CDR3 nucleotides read TGTGCCAGCAGCGCGACAGGCCCCAATGAAAAACTGTTTTTT. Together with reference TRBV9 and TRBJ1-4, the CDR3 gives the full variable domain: DSGVTQTPKHLITATGQRVTLRCSPRSGDLSVYWYQQSLDQGLQFLIQYYNGEERAKGNILERFSAQQFPDLHSELNLSSLELGDSALYFCASSATGPNEKLFFGSGTQLSVL.

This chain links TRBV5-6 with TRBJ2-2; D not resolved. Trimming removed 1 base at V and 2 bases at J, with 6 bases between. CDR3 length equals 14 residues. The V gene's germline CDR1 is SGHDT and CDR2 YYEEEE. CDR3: CASSLIHNTGELFF. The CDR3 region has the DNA TGTGCCAGCAGCTTGATACATAACACCGGGGAGCTGTTTTTT.

For the CDR3, the DNA is TGTGCCAGCAGCTTAACTAGCGGGAGTTCCGGGGAGCTGTTTTTT. It specifies CASSLTSGSSGELFF. The chain combines TRBV7-3 with TRBJ2-2; TRBD2 matches 9 bases. Per germline, CDR1 SGHTA and CDR2 FQGTGA. The V segment lost 0 bases and the J segment 6 bases; nucleotides outside the gene matches: 2. CDR3 length equals 15 residues. The whole variable domain, filled in from reference TRBV7-3 and TRBJ2-2, reads GAGVSQTPSNKVTEKGKYVELRCDPISGHTALYWYRQSLGQGPEFLIYFQGTGAADDSGLPNDRFFAVRPEGSVSTLKIQRTERGDSAVYLCASSLTSGSSGELFFGEGSRLTVL.

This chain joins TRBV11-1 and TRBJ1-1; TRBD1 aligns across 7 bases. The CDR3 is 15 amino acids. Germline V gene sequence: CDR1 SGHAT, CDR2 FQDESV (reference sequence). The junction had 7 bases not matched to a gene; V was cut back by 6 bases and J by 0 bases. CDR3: CASRPRTGLNTEAFF. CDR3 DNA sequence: TGTGCCAGCAGACCAAGGACAGGCCTGAACACTGAAGCTTTCTTT.

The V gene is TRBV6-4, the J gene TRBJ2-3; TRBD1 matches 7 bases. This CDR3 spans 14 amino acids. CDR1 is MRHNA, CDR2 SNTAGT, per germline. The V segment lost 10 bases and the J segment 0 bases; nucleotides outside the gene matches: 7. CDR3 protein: CATALQGSTDTQYF. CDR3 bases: TGTGCCACCGCACTACAGGGGAGCACAGATACGCAGTATTTT.

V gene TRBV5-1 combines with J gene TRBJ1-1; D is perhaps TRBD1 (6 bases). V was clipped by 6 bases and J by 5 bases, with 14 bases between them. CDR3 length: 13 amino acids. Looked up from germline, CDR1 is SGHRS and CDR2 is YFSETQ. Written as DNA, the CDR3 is TGCGCCAGCACCGGCGAGGGGGGGACTGAAGCTTTCTTT. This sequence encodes CASTGEGGTEAFF.

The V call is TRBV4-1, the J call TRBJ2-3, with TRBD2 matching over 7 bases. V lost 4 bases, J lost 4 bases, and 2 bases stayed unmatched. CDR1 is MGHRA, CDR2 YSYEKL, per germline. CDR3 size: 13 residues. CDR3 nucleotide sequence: TGCGCCAGCAGCCCCCTAGCGGCAGATACGCAGTATTTT. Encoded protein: CASSPLAADTQYF.

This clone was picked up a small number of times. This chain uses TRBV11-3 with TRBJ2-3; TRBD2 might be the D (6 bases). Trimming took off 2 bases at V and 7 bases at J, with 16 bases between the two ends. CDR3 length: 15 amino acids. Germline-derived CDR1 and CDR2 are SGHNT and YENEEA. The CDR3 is CASSLRRGQPHTQYF. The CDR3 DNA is TGTGCCAGCAGCTTACGGCGGGGCCAACCTCATACGCAGTATTTT.

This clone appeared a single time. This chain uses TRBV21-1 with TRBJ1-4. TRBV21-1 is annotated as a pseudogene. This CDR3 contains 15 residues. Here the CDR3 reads CASSSSGATNEKLFF. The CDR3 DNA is TGTGCCAGCAGCAGTTCTGGAGCAACTAATGAAAAACTGTTTTTT.

The DNA for the CDR3 is TGTGCCAGCAGCTTTACGGGGGGAAACACAGATACGCAGTATTTT. This codes for CASSFTGGNTDTQYF. The rearrangement joins TRBV13 to TRBJ2-3; the match to TRBD2 covers 7 bases. V shed 3 bases and J 2 bases; nucleotides not matched to a gene: 5. The CDR3 length is 15 residues. Germline loops: CDR1 PRHDT, CDR2 FYEKMQ (reference sequence).